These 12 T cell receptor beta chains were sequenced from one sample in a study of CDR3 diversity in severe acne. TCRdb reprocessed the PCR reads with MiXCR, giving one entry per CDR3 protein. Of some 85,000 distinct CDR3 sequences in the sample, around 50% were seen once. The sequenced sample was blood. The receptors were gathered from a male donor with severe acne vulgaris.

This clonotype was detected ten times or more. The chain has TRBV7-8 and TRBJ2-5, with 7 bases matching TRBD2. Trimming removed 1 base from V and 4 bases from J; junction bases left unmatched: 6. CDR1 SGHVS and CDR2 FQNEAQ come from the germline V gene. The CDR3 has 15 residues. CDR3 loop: CASSLELAIRETQYF. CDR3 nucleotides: TGTGCCAGCAGCTTAGAACTAGCGATAAGAGAGACCCAGTACTTC. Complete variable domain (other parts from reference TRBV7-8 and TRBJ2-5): GAGVSQSPRYKVAKRGQDVALRCDPISGHVSLFWYQQALGQGPEFLTYFQNEAQLDKSGLPSDRFFAERPEGSVSTLKIQRTQQEDSAVYLCASSLELAIRETQYFGPGTRLLVL.

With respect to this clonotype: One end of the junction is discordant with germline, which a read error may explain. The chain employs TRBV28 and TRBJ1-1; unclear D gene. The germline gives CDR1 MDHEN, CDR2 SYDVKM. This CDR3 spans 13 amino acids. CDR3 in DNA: TGTGCCAGCAGCCTATCCGCCAGATTTCGAGCTCTCTTT. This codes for CASSLSARFRALF.

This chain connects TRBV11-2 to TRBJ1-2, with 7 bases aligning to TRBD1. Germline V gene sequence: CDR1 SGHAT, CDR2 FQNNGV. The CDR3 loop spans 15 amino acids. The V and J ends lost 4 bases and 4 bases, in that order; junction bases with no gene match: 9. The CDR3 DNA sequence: TGTGCCAGCAGCTCTGACAGGGACCTAATCTATGGCTACACCTTC. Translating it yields CASSSDRDLIYGYTF.

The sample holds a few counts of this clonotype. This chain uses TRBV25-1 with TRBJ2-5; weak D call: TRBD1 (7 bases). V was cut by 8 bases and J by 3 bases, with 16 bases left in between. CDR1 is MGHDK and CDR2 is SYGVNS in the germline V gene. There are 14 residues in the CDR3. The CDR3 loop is CASVEGQPKETQYF. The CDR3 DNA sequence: TGTGCCAGCGTGGAGGGACAGCCAAAAGAGACCCAGTACTTC.

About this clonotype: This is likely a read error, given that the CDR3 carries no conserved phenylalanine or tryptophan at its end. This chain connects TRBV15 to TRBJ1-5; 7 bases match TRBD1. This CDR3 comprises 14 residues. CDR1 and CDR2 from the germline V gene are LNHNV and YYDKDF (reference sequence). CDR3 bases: TGTGCCACCTGGGACAGTCGACGCAACCAGCCCCAGCATTCT. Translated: CATWDSRRNQPQHS.

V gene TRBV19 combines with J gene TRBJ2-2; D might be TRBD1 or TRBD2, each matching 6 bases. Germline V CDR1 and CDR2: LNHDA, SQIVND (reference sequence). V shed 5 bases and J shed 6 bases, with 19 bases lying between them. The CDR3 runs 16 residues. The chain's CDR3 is CASSAGARGRSGELFF. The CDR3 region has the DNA TGTGCCAGTAGTGCAGGGGCTAGAGGGAGGTCCGGGGAGCTGTTTTTT.

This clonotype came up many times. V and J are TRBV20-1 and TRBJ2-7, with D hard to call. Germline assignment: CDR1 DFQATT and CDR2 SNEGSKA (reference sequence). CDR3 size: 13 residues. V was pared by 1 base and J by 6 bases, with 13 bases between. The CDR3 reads CSARGVIVSEQYF. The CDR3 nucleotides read TGCAGTGCTAGAGGGGTTATAGTAAGCGAGCAGTACTTC.

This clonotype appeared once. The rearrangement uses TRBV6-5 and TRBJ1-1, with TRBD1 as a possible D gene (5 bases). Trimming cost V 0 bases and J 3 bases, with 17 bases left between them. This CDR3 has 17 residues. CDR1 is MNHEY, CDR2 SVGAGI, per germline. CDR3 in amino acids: CASSYSFGDGGYTEAFF. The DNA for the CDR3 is TGTGCCAGCAGTTACTCTTTCGGTGATGGGGGGTACACTGAAGCTTTCTTT.

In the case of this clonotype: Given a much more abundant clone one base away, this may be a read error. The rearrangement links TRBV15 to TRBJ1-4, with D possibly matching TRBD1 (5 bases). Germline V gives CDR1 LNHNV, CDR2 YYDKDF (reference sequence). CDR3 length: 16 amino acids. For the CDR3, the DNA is TGTGCCACCAGCAGAGATAGCGGGACCGGTAATGAAAAACCGTTTTTT. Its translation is CATSRDSGTGNEKPFF. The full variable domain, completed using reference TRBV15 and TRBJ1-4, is DAMVIQNPRYQVTQFGKPVTLSCSQTLNHNVMYWYQQKSSQAPKLLFHYYDKDFNNEADTPDNFQSRRPNTSFCFLDIRSPGLGDTAMYLCATSRDSGTGNEKPFFGSGTQLSVL.

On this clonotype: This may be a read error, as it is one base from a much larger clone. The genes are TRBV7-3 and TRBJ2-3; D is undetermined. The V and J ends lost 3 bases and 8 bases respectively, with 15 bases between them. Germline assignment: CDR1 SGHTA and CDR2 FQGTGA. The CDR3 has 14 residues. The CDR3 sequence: CASSFEGPAGTQYF. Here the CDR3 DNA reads TGTGCCAGCAGCTTTGAAGGTCCAGCAGGTACGCAGTATTTT.

The CDR3 DNA sequence: TGTGCCAGCAGCACCGGACTAGCGGGACTAGAGACCCAGTACTTC. As protein: CASSTGLAGLETQYF. The chain combines TRBV7-6 with TRBJ2-5; 12 nucleotides agree with TRBD2. V was clipped by 5 bases and J by 4 bases; unmatched bases: 5. The CDR3 covers 15 residues. Germline V CDR1 and CDR2: SGHVS, FNYEAQ.

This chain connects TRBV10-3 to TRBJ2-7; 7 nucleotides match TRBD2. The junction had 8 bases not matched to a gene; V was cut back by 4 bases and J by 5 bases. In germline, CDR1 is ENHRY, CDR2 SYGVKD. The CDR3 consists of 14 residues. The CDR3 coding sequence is TGTGCCATCAGTGGGGGAGGGCCGGAGAACGAGCAGTACTTC. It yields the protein CAISGGGPENEQYF.